Below are 8 T cell receptor beta chains sequenced from a single sample in a study of OX40 agonist ivuxolimab in advanced cancers. Repertoires were generated with immunoSEQ multiplex PCR, while TCRdb's copy carries only in-frame clones and drops some. The top ten clones hold under 3% of a sample with 55,000 to 90,000 clones, 88% of them seen once. Source: CD4+ or CD8+ T cells sorted from blood, taken in a trial of the OX40 agonist ivuxolimab. The receptor source for this set is an adult with an advanced solid tumor such as melanoma, head and neck, liver or kidney cancer.

This clone was observed a single time. V gene TRBV7-2 combines with J gene TRBJ2-1, with TRBD2 matching over 7 bases. The CDR3 runs 17 residues. Germline-derived CDR1 and CDR2 are SGHTA and FQGNSA. V trimming: 5 bases; J trimming: 3 bases; junction bases outside the gene matches: 13. The CDR3, as DNA: TGTGCCAGCAGCCTTCGGCCTAGCGGACTAAACTACAATGAGCAGTTCTTC. Amino acid sequence: CASSLRPSGLNYNEQFF.

The chain is built from TRBV27 and TRBJ2-7, with 11 bases that match TRBD1. Trimming removed 6 bases from V and 6 bases from J; junction bases left unmatched: 4. Looked up from germline, CDR1 is MNHEY and CDR2 is SMNVEV (reference sequence). The CDR3 has 13 amino acids. CDR3 coding DNA: TGTGCCAGCAGCCGGGACAGGGGGGGCGAGCAGTACTTC. Residues: CASSRDRGGEQYF.

The rearrangement joins TRBV7-2 to TRBJ2-1, with D unresolved. Germline CDR1 reads SGHTA; CDR2 reads FQGNSA. Trimming took off 5 bases at V and 8 bases at J, with 10 bases between the two ends. This CDR3 has 12 amino acids. Here the CDR3 DNA reads TGTGCCAGCAGCCCCTACAGTGATGAGCAGTTCTTC. Its translation is CASSPYSDEQFF.

The gene calls are TRBV5-1 and TRBJ2-2; no firm D call. CDR1 is SGHRS, CDR2 YFSETQ, per germline. The V and J ends lost 4 bases and 1 base respectively, with 2 bases between them. The CDR3 extends over 12 amino acids. The CDR3 region is CASSLNTGELFF. The CDR3 DNA is TGCGCCAGCAGCCTGAACACCGGGGAGCTGTTTTTT.

The rearrangement links TRBV30 to TRBJ1-3, with TRBD1 as a possible D gene (5 bases). The ends were cut back, 5 bases at V and 2 bases at J, with 7 bases in the middle. The CDR3 is 12 amino acids. CDR1 GTSNPN and CDR2 SVGIG come from the germline V gene (reference sequence). CDR3 sequence reads: CAWQGTGNTIYF. For the CDR3, the DNA is TGTGCCTGGCAGGGTACTGGAAACACCATATATTTT.

This clone was found once. The rearrangement links TRBV6-1 to TRBJ2-7, with TRBD2 matching over 14 bases. Germline CDR1 and CDR2: MNHNS and SASEGT. CDR3 length: 15 amino acids. The trim removed 8 bases at V and 4 bases at J, leaving 7 bases unmatched. CDR3: CASRRLAGGPYEQYF. In nucleotides, the CDR3 is TGTGCCAGCCGAAGACTAGCGGGAGGGCCATACGAGCAGTACTTC.

The chain links TRBV19 to TRBJ1-4; D unresolved. V lost 3 bases to trimming and J lost 7 bases, with 9 bases between them. Germline-derived CDR1 and CDR2 are LNHDA and SQIVND (reference sequence). CDR3 size: 13 residues. The CDR3, as DNA: TGTGCCAGTAGTATGGGCGAGGGTGAAAAACTGTTTTTT. Residues: CASSMGEGEKLFF.

In this sample, this clone turned up once. This rearrangement joins TRBV9 to TRBJ2-3, with 7 bases lining up with TRBD2. The CDR3 length is 16 residues. Losses at the gene ends were 0 bases for V and 0 bases for J; bases not matched to a gene: 4. Germline loops: CDR1 SGDLS, CDR2 YYNGEE. CDR3 sequence (DNA): TGTGCCAGCAGCGTAGGACGGGGGGTTAGCACAGATACGCAGTATTTT. It yields the protein CASSVGRGVSTDTQYF.